This T cell receptor beta chain was recorded in a study of cytomegalovirus exposure and HLA in healthy donors (dated by TCRdb to about 2017). Regarding the study in general: The 700 or so repertoires of the first cohort and the 120 validation repertoires were produced on the same platform, according to a later analysis. The study aimed to test whether cataloging public T cell receptors could reveal signatures of past pathogen exposure. In addition to the first cohort of about 650 subjects, a separate validation cohort of 120 different subjects was used. To predict cytomegalovirus infection status, the study brought together high-throughput TCR immunosequencing, statistical association of individual TCRs with disease status, and machine learning.

The paper as a whole reports these results and caveats: A few of the identified cytomegalovirus-associated TCR beta chains were confirmed in vitro to be specific for cytomegalovirus antigens. The validation cohort had no HLA typing available for a later analysis, so co-occurrence within that cohort was assessed over all 130 or so repertoires. The authors suggested that the approach could potentially be extended to other disease states and immunological phenotypes. The classifier was reported to diagnose cytomegalovirus status with high specificity and sensitivity in both the original cohort and the validation cohort. Most TCR sequences were seen in very few donors, while some public TCRs were found in many individuals. The study listed around 160 TCR beta chains as associated with cytomegalovirus. In a later analysis, TCRs clustered in the first cohort were found to also tend to co-occur in the approximately 120 validation repertoires, with approximately 93% of cluster scores above 0.

Concerning this clone itself: The antigen it recognizes is unknown. Per-base qualities were not stored, and no clone one base away is much larger.

Library generation was performed with the immunoSEQ multiplex PCR assay. The authors processed their data as follows. A statistical classification framework was built for diagnosing cytomegalovirus status from the catalog of TCR beta chain sequences. As stored in TCRdb, this immuneACCESS dataset retains in-frame rearrangements with V and J assigned. A fraction of the clones does not appear; measured against another copy, unresolved V genes explain less than half of the discrepancy, and the remainder lacks a known reason. D and trimming were read from the DNA, whereas the V and J calls and clone size are those reported in that table. The sample records 100,000 to 150,000 clones, roughly 89% of which are singletons. The ten top clones hold 2% to 2.5% of the sample. The donors were included in the validation cohort of some 120 subjects, a group kept apart from the roughly 680-subject first cohort.

The V end gives up 4 bases and the J end 5 bases, leaving 13 bases in the junction not matched to a gene. Including the terminal cysteine and phenylalanine, the CDR3 comprises 17 residues. Only the CDR3 DNA is retained, 51 bases long and in frame from the first base. The rearranged chain carries TRBV5-7 and TRBJ2-2, with TRBD1 identical over 8 junction bases. TRBV5-7 is an ORF, and what it does is uncertain. The receptor was isolated from a woman under 30 in good health and CMV-seronegative. Sequenced material: PBMCs. The encoded CDR3 is CASSPGGRVSFTGELFF. The bases are TGTGCCAGCAGCCCAGGGGGCCGAGTCTCTTTTACCGGGGAGCTGTTTTTT.